What follows are 27 T cell receptor beta chains derived from one specimen sequenced in a study of blood T cells in healthy people across ages. Using a J-beta primer mix together with a sample-barcoded 5' primer, a second PCR was run for roughly 6 to 12 cycles. Each CDR3 protein gets one entry after TCRdb re-called the 5' RACE reads with MiXCR. The sample includes 850,000 to 1,000,000 distinct CDR3 sequences, around 48% of them seen just once. The sample consisted of blood. These receptors all stem from a man under 40 in good health.

This clonotype was picked up a small number of times. The V gene is TRBV21-1, the J gene TRBJ1-5; the D call TRBD1 from the table was never checked on the DNA. TRBV21-1 is a pseudogene locus. CDR3 length equals 16 residues. CDR3 coding DNA: TGTGCCAGCAGCCCTGACAGTATTCGAGGATTTCAGCCCCAGCATTTT. Protein: CASSPDSIRGFQPQHF.

The chain combines TRBV20-1 with TRBJ2-3; D is ambiguous. The CDR3 runs 16 residues. Germline loops: CDR1 DFQATT, CDR2 SNEGSKA (reference sequence). Trimming removed 0 bases at V and 4 bases at J, with 17 bases between. Here the CDR3 DNA reads TGCAGTGCTAGAGATCTATCCGAAAAAAGAGCAGATACGCAGTATTTT. Translating gives CSARDLSEKRADTQYF.

This clonotype was picked up many times. The CDR3 region is CASSQTGAGANVLTF. As DNA, the CDR3 is TGTGCCAGCAGCCAAACAGGAGCTGGGGCCAACGTCCTGACTTTC. The rearrangement joins TRBV3-1 to TRBJ2-6, with a possible D match to TRBD1 (5 bases). The CDR3 runs 15 residues. V gave up 2 bases and J gave up 2 bases, with 7 bases separating them. Germline assignment: CDR1 LGHDT and CDR2 YNNKEL (reference sequence).

The V and J genes are TRBV30 and TRBJ1-1; possibly TRBD1 for D (5 bases). Trimming removed 0 bases at V and 4 bases at J, with 9 bases between. The CDR3 extends over 13 amino acids. CDR1 is GTSNPN, CDR2 SVGIG, per germline (reference sequence). Here the CDR3 reads CAWSVKGITEAFF. The CDR3 DNA reads TGTGCCTGGAGTGTTAAGGGGATCACTGAAGCTTTCTTT.

The chain joins TRBV2 to TRBJ2-3; D is unresolved. This CDR3 has 15 amino acids. Trimming left V 8 bases short and J 3 bases short, with 18 bases between. Germline loops: CDR1 SNHLY, CDR2 FYNNEI. CDR3 in amino acids: CASSIMATTTDTQYF. In DNA form, the CDR3 reads TGTGCCAGCTCCATAATGGCCACTACTACAGATACGCAGTATTTT.

V gene TRBV4-3 combines with J gene TRBJ1-1; a possible D gene is TRBD1 (5 bases). Germline V gene sequence: CDR1 LGHNA, CDR2 YSLEER. The V gene lost 0 bases and the J gene lost 8 bases, with 19 bases spanning the gap. There are 16 residues in the CDR3. Here the CDR3 DNA reads TGCGCCAGCAGCCAAGATGGGGCAGGAGGCCATGAGGAAGCTTTCTTT. Translating it yields CASSQDGAGGHEEAFF.

Comments on this clonotype: It may be a read error: a sequence one base away is much more abundant. J is TRBJ2-7 and V is TRBV27, with D uncertain. From germline, CDR1 is MNHEY and CDR2 SMNVEV (reference sequence). Deletions cut 5 bases from V and 4 bases from J, with 15 bases between. This CDR3 has 14 amino acids. CDR3 nucleotides: TGTGCCAGCAGTGTCGGACCAAATTCGTACGAGCAGTACTTC. Protein sequence: CASSVGPNSYEQYF.

The chain employs TRBV28 and TRBJ1-2; tentative D call: TRBD1 (5 bases). CDR1 and CDR2 from the germline V gene are MDHEN and SYDVKM. V lost 2 bases, J lost 4 bases, and 11 bases lay in between. This CDR3 spans 14 amino acids. The CDR3 sequence: CASSLGGKAYGYTF. CDR3 nucleotide sequence: TGTGCCAGCAGTTTAGGGGGGAAGGCCTATGGCTACACCTTC.

This chain uses TRBV11-2 with TRBJ1-2, with unresolved D. This CDR3 comprises 12 residues. Trimming took off 8 bases at V and 5 bases at J, with 12 bases between the two ends. Germline V CDR1 and CDR2: SGHAT, FQNNGV. The CDR3 bases are TGTGCCAGCGGGGTCGTGGGATATGGCTACACCTTC. As protein: CASGVVGYGYTF.

This chain uses TRBV5-6 with TRBJ2-5; TRBD2 agrees at 8 bases. V was pared by 4 bases and J by 11 bases, with 16 bases of the junction left unmatched. From germline, CDR1 is SGHDT and CDR2 YYEEEE. The CDR3 has 15 residues. CDR3 in DNA: TGTGCCAGCAGCCGGGGGACTAGACTCCACAATGAGCAGTACTTC. The encoded protein is CASSRGTRLHNEQYF.

The V and J genes are TRBV24-1 and TRBJ2-1; 7 bases map to TRBD2. Trimming cost V 4 bases and J 2 bases; bases outside gene matches: 7. The CDR3 is 16 residues long. Per germline, CDR1 KGHDR and CDR2 SFDVKD. In DNA, the CDR3 is TGTGCCACCAGTGACGCTAGCGGCACCCCCTACAATGAGCAGTTCTTC. Its protein is CATSDASGTPYNEQFF.

This clonotype has a count of ten or more. V gene TRBV20-1 combines with J gene TRBJ1-6; 8 bases agree with TRBD1. The V gene end was trimmed by 0 bases and the J gene end by 8 bases; junction bases not matched to a gene: 6. In germline, CDR1 is DFQATT, CDR2 SNEGSKA (reference sequence). The length of the CDR3 is 15 residues. The CDR3 bases are TGCAGTGCTAGAGATACGGACAGGGACGATTCACCCCTCCACTTT. This codes for CSARDTDRDDSPLHF.

This chain links TRBV30 with TRBJ1-1; possible D gene TRBD1, 6 bases. This CDR3 is built from 11 residues. The ends were cut back, 2 bases at V and 7 bases at J, with 8 bases in the middle. CDR1 and CDR2 from the germline V gene are GTSNPN and SVGIG (reference sequence). CDR3 in DNA: TGTGCCTGGAGTCAAGGGGGTGAAGCTTTCTTT. It encodes CAWSQGGEAFF.

This chain uses TRBV7-2 with TRBJ2-3; TRBD2 agrees at 10 bases. Germline CDR1 is SGHTA and CDR2 is FQGNSA. This CDR3 spans 15 amino acids. V lost 2 bases, J lost 6 bases, and 5 bases stayed unmatched. CDR3: CASSLSGGALDTQYF. CDR3 bases: TGTGCCAGCAGCTTAAGCGGGGGGGCTCTCGATACGCAGTATTTT.

The chain has TRBV9 and TRBJ1-1, with D tentatively TRBD1 (5 bases). CDR3 size: 14 residues. Trimming pared 6 bases from V and 0 bases from J, leaving 12 bases between. Germline V gene lookup returns CDR1 SGDLS and CDR2 YYNGEE. CDR3 bases: TGTGCCAGCAACGACGGGGGGGTGAACACTGAAGCTTTCTTT. Its translation is CASNDGGVNTEAFF.

The table lists this clonotype with a few counts. This chain connects TRBV6-2 or TRBV6-3 to TRBJ2-2; D possibly corresponds to TRBD2 (6 bases). The CDR3 is made up of 16 amino acids. The V gene lost 5 bases and the J gene lost 1 base, with 14 bases spanning the gap. The germline gives CDR1 MNHEY, CDR2 SVGEGT. DNA for the CDR3: TGTGCCAGCAGTCCCACTTGGGGGGTGAACACCGGGGAGCTGTTTTTT. It yields the protein CASSPTWGVNTGELFF.

Comments on this clonotype: A read error may explain this, as a much larger clone is one base away. The chain joins TRBV25-1 to TRBJ2-5, with D tentatively TRBD1 (5 bases). This CDR3 comprises 15 residues. Germline V gene lookup returns CDR1 MGHDK and CDR2 SYGVNS. The CDR3 bases are TGTGCCAGCAGTGAATATGGGGCAGGGAAAGAGGCCCAGTACTTC. Translating it yields CASSEYGAGKEAQYF.

The V gene is TRBV5-1, the J gene TRBJ2-3, with D perhaps being TRBD1 or TRBD2 (6 bases each). Trimming removed 1 base at V and 6 bases at J, with 18 bases between. CDR3 length: 16 amino acids. Germline assignment: CDR1 SGHRS and CDR2 YFSETQ. The CDR3 is CASSLPSNNGGDTQYF. The CDR3 DNA follows: TGCGCCAGCAGCTTGCCTAGTAACAACGGGGGCGATACGCAGTATTTT.

The chain is built from TRBV27 and TRBJ2-5, with 7 bases aligning to TRBD2. The ends lost 5 bases at V and 5 bases at J; junction bases unmatched: 14. The germline gives CDR1 MNHEY, CDR2 SMNVEV (reference sequence). This CDR3 is built from 16 residues. The CDR3 DNA sequence: TGTGCCAGCAGTCCCACGCCGGGACTATCGGCCGAGACCCAGTACTTC. It yields the protein CASSPTPGLSAETQYF.

The table lists this clonotype with a count of one. V and J are TRBV7-9 and TRBJ1-2; D is perhaps TRBD1 (5 bases). The CDR3 is 15 residues long. Germline CDR1 and CDR2: SEHNR and FQNEAQ (reference sequence). The V end lost 8 bases, the J end lost 3 bases, and 19 bases lay between the germline ends. The CDR3 region has the DNA TGTGCCAGCGGCTCTTCCGGTGGGGCCCACTATGGCTACACCTTC. It encodes CASGSSGGAHYGYTF.

This clonotype has a handful of counts. The chain has TRBV6-2 or TRBV6-3 and TRBJ2-7; D possibly matches TRBD1 or TRBD2 (5 bases each). V was shortened by 4 bases and J by 3 bases, with 16 bases between the two germline ends. The germline CDR1 and CDR2 sequences are MNHEY and SVGEGT. This CDR3 comprises 15 residues. The CDR3 loop is CASSSYRDGYYEQYF. CDR3 DNA sequence: TGTGCCAGCAGTTCTTACCGGGACGGCTACTACGAGCAGTACTTC.

The chain combines TRBV4-2 with TRBJ2-1; 11 bases map to TRBD2. CDR1 is LGHNA, CDR2 YNFKEQ, per germline. Trimming at V came to 4 bases and at J to 4 bases, leaving 12 bases not matched to a gene. The CDR3 covers 18 residues. This chain's CDR3 is CASSPTDGGTSGYNEQFF. The CDR3 bases are TGTGCCAGCAGCCCCACTGACGGGGGGACTAGCGGATACAATGAGCAGTTCTTC.

The chain carries TRBV27 and TRBJ2-1, with D perhaps TRBD2 (6 bases). The CDR3 extends over 13 amino acids. The germline CDR1 and CDR2 sequences are MNHEY and SMNVEV (reference sequence). Trimming pared 5 bases from V and 9 bases from J, leaving 14 bases between. CDR3 loop: CASSPLARGEQFF. The CDR3 nucleotides are TGTGCCAGCAGTCCGCTCGCGCGGGGTGAGCAGTTCTTC.

A few counts support this clonotype. Relative to the germline gene, one junction end is altered; a read error may explain this. The V call is TRBV7-7, the J call TRBJ2-4; tentative D call: TRBD2 (5 bases). This CDR3 comprises 15 residues. Germline CDR1 reads SSHAT; CDR2 reads FNYEAQ (reference sequence). Written as DNA, the CDR3 is TGTGCTAGCAGCTCCTCGGCCGGGGAAGAAAACATTCAGTACTTC. Amino acids: CASSSSAGEENIQYF.

This rearrangement joins TRBV14 to TRBJ2-4; maybe TRBD1 (5 bases). The J call may be wrong; the DNA end is better matched by TRBJ2-7. In germline, CDR1 is SGHDN, CDR2 FVKESK. The length of the CDR3 is 16 residues. The CDR3 nucleotides are TGTGCCAGCAGCCAGGCGTTCGCAGGGTGGATCGACGAGCAGTACTTC. It is translated as CASSQAFAGWIDEQYF.

CDR3 sequence reads: CSARDTSDYEQYF. CDR3 in DNA: TGCAGTGCTAGAGATACTAGCGACTACGAGCAGTACTTC. The rearrangement joins TRBV20-1 to TRBJ2-7; TRBD2 aligns across 7 bases. The CDR3 runs 13 residues. The trim removed 0 bases at V and 3 bases at J, leaving 2 bases unmatched. CDR1 is DFQATT, CDR2 SNEGSKA, per germline (reference sequence).

There are a few counts of this clonotype. The rearrangement joins TRBV9 to TRBJ2-7; D is undetermined. This CDR3 comprises 13 residues. V was trimmed by 4 bases and J by 3 bases, leaving 11 bases between them. Per germline, CDR1 SGDLS and CDR2 YYNGEE. CDR3 sequence (DNA): TGTGCCAGCAGCTTGATGGGGAACTACGAGCAGTACTTC. It codes for CASSLMGNYEQYF.